Shown below are 13 T cell receptor beta chains from a single sample sequenced in a study of PD-1 blockade in classical Hodgkin lymphoma. TCRdb keeps only in-frame clones here, not all; method: immunoSEQ multiplex PCR. The table records about 30,000 clones, 88% of them present only once. Time point in this sample: newly diagnosed, previously untreated cHL patient sample. Magnetic depletion of unwanted cells isolated CD4+ T cells from thawed PBMCs. Sequencing was performed on CD4+ T cells from blood. The receptors were sampled from a human donor with classical Hodgkin lymphoma.

This clone was observed a handful of times. J is TRBJ2-7 and V is TRBV29-1, with a tentative D call TRBD1 (6 bases). The CDR3 has 12 residues. V was clipped by 3 bases and J by 5 bases, with 11 bases between them. Germline assignment: CDR1 SQVTM and CDR2 ANQGSEA. DNA for the CDR3: TGCAGCGTTGACTGGGGGCGAGACGAGCAGTACTTC. Translated: CSVDWGRDEQYF.

This chain joins TRBV6-1 and TRBJ1-4, with a possible D match to TRBD1 (5 bases). The CDR3 sequence is 15 residues long. Germline lookup yields CDR1 MNHNS and CDR2 SASEGT. V shed 2 bases and J shed 8 bases, with 15 bases lying between them. The CDR3 protein is CASSEWGRGKEKLFF. In nucleotides, the CDR3 is TGTGCCAGCAGTGAATGGGGGAGGGGAAAGGAAAAACTGTTTTTT.

The V and J genes are TRBV28 and TRBJ1-6; possible D gene TRBD1, 6 bases. CDR1 and CDR2 from the germline V gene are MDHEN and SYDVKM. The V gene lost 3 bases and the J gene lost 15 bases, with 24 bases spanning the gap. The CDR3 spans 16 residues. The CDR3 region has the DNA TGTGCCAGCAGTTTTGGAGCCGGACAGCTCTTCAGTCTCCTCCACTTT. Its translation is CASSFGAGQLFSLLHF.

The chain couples TRBV19 to TRBJ1-4; D is undetermined. Trimming removed 7 bases from V and 0 bases from J, with 9 bases in between. Germline assignment: CDR1 LNHDA and CDR2 SQIVND (reference sequence). The CDR3 consists of 14 residues. The CDR3 nucleotides read TGTGCCAGTACACGGGGAGCAACTAATGAAAAACTGTTTTTT. As protein: CASTRGATNEKLFF.

In its sample, this clone was seen a few times. The V call is TRBV5-4, the J call TRBJ2-3, with D tentatively TRBD1 or TRBD2 (6 bases each). Trimming stripped 4 bases from V and 4 bases from J, with 16 bases between. The CDR3 covers 15 residues. Germline lookup yields CDR1 SGHNT and CDR2 YYREEE (reference sequence). The CDR3 bases are TGTGCCAGCAGCGGGAGTCGGGGGCGCGCAGATACGCAGTATTTT. Protein product: CASSGSRGRADTQYF.

The chain carries TRBV5-5 and TRBJ1-1, with D tentatively TRBD1 (5 bases). This CDR3 contains 14 residues. Germline CDR1 and CDR2: SGHKS and YYEKEE (reference sequence). V was clipped by 4 bases and J by 4 bases, with 14 bases between them. The CDR3 spells CASSLRVGGTEAFF. The CDR3 nucleotides are TGTGCCAGCAGCCTGAGGGTGGGGGGCACTGAAGCTTTCTTT.

This clone was seen only once. The rearrangement joins TRBV4-1 to TRBJ2-5; 8 nucleotides agree with TRBD1. This CDR3 contains 17 residues. Germline V gene sequence: CDR1 MGHRA, CDR2 YSYEKL. V trimming: 3 bases; J trimming: 4 bases; junction bases outside the gene matches: 13. CDR3 DNA: TGCGCCAGCAGCCACCTCAAGGGACAGGTCGAACGAGAGACCCAGTACTTC. Its translation is CASSHLKGQVERETQYF.

The chain employs TRBV9 and TRBJ1-1; the match to TRBD1 covers 9 bases. The CDR3 spans 15 residues. Germline V CDR1 and CDR2: SGDLS, YYNGEE. Trimming took 3 bases from V and 5 from J; bases not matched to a gene: 8. CDR3 protein: CASSGAGQGGTEAFF. CDR3 nucleotides: TGTGCCAGCAGCGGGGCGGGACAGGGAGGTACTGAAGCTTTCTTT.

In nucleotides, the CDR3 is TGTGCCAGCAGCGTTACGACTAGCGACACAGATACGCAGTATTTT. Translation: CASSVTTSDTDTQYF. This sequence joins TRBV9 and TRBJ2-3, with 8 bases that match TRBD2. The germline V gene has CDR1 SGDLS and CDR2 YYNGEE. The CDR3 is made up of 15 amino acids. With V trimmed by 2 bases and J by 2 bases, 4 bases remained unmatched.

The chain links TRBV5-6 to TRBJ2-7; D uncertain. The germline V gene has CDR1 SGHDT and CDR2 YYEEEE. Trimming took off 4 bases at V and 4 bases at J, with 6 bases between the two ends. This CDR3 has 11 amino acids. The CDR3 loop is CASSRRYEQYF. The CDR3 nucleotides are TGTGCCAGCAGCCGCCGATACGAGCAGTACTTC.

This sequence joins TRBV9 and TRBJ2-3; D gene ambiguous. Deletions cut 0 bases from V and 6 bases from J, with 8 bases between. Per the germline V gene, CDR1 is SGDLS and CDR2 is YYNGEE. The CDR3 is 13 residues long. The DNA of the CDR3 is TGTGCCAGCAGCGTAGCTAGTTTCGATACGCAGTATTTT. It encodes CASSVASFDTQYF.

This clone was detected only once. The CDR3 DNA reads as TGTGCCAGCACCATAGCGGGAGGCACCCCCTCCTACAATGAGCAGTTCTTC. Protein sequence: CASTIAGGTPSYNEQFF. The genes are TRBV28 and TRBJ2-1; the match to TRBD2 covers 10 bases. The trim removed 7 bases at V and 0 bases at J, leaving 9 bases unmatched. The length of the CDR3 is 17 residues. Per germline, CDR1 MDHEN and CDR2 SYDVKM.

This clone appeared a single time. This chain connects TRBV28 to TRBJ2-6, with 7 bases identical to TRBD1. Germline assignment: CDR1 MDHEN and CDR2 SYDVKM. The CDR3 length is 16 residues. The V segment lost 5 bases and the J segment 0 bases; nucleotides outside the gene matches: 4. The CDR3 region is CASSRDRNSGANVLTF. CDR3 DNA sequence: TGTGCCAGCAGTCGGGACAGAAACTCTGGGGCCAACGTCCTGACTTTC.